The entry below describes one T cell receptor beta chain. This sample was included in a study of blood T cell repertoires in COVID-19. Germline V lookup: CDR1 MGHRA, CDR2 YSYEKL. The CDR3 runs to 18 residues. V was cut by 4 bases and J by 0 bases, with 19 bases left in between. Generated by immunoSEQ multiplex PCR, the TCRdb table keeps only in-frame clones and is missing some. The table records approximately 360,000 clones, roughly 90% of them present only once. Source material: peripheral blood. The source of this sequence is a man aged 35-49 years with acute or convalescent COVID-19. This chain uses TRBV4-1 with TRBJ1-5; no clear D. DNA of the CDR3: TGCGCCAGCAGCCCATTTCCGACGGGTAGATATAGCAATCAGCCCCAGCATTTT. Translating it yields CASSPFPTGRYSNQPQHF.